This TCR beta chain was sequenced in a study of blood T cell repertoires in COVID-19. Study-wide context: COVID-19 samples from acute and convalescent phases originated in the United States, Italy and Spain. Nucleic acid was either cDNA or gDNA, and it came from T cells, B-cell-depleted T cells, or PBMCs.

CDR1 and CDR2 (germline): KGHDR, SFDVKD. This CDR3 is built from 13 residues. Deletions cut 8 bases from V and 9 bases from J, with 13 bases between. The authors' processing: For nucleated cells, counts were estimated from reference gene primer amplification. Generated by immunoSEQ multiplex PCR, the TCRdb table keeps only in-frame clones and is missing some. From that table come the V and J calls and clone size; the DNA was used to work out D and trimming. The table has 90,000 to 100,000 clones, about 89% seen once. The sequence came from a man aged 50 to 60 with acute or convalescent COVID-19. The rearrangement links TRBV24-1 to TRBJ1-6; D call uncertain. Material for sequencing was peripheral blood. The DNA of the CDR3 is TGTGCCACCACCGAGTTAGAACGTTCACCCCTCCACTTT. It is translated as CATTELERSPLHF.